Reported below is one T cell receptor beta chain. These data are taken from a study of shared T cell receptors in the human thymus. V was cut by 7 bases and J by 4 bases, with 17 bases left in between. The CDR3 is made up of 16 amino acids. CDR1 is MNHEY and CDR2 is SMNVEV in the germline V gene (reference sequence). This table comes from immunoSEQ multiplex PCR, and its TCRdb copy is limited to in-frame clones, with some not included. The table records 700,000 or so clones, 75% to 90% of them present only once. A further study also used this sample, focusing on human thymus T cells. From that study: In corrective heart surgery, resections were taken, and these provided the thymus tissue. Unrelated individuals had highly overlapping thymic repertoires, as reported in related research.

This sequence joins TRBV27 and TRBJ1-6; D call uncertain. The sequence derives from a girl less than two years old with a congenital heart defect. Material: thymocytes. CDR3 protein: CASTPAGREYNSPLHF. CDR3 nucleotide sequence: TGTGCCAGCACTCCAGCCGGACGGGAATATAATTCACCCCTCCACTTT.